This T cell receptor (beta chain) was captured in a study of T-cell memory formation after mild COVID-19. Barcoded TCR alpha and TCR beta cDNA libraries with UMIs came from 5'RACE using constant-segment primers. TCRdb re-derived calls from the 5' RACE reads in MiXCR, one entry per CDR3 protein. The sample contains 450,000 or so distinct CDR3 sequences, around 25% of which appear only once. The CDR3 is 18 residues long. V lost 2 bases, J lost 3 bases, and 22 bases lay in between. In germline, CDR1 is MNHEY, CDR2 SVGAGI. Sample: PBMCs or a T cell subset sorted from them (not recorded which). This clonotype was sampled from an adult woman who had mild COVID-19 (a few samples of this study predate the infection). Cell type and time point are not known. The genes are TRBV6-5 and TRBJ1-1; D gene ambiguous. DNA for the CDR3: TGTGCCAGCAGTTACGATCACCCTGGCACTGCTAAGGACACTGAAGCTTTCTTT. This gives the protein CASSYDHPGTAKDTEAFF.